This T cell receptor beta chain stems from a study of shared clonotypes between healthy human individuals. Clones were sequenced by immunoSEQ multiplex PCR, and TCRdb holds only the in-frame ones, with some missing. The sample has over a million clones; around 95% are singletons. V was clipped by 10 bases and J by 0 bases, with 13 bases between them. The CDR3 covers 14 residues. The germline gives CDR1 MNHEY, CDR2 SVGAGI. This clonotype originated in a man aged 25-45 years in good health. The sequenced material came from naive CD4+ T cells sorted from blood. Indicated subset: CD45RA+ positively selected. The chain carries TRBV6-5 and TRBJ2-1, with D perhaps TRBD2 (5 bases). The CDR3 coding sequence is TGTGCCACCAGAGGTGGGAGCTCCTACAATGAGCAGTTCTTC. It translates to CATRGGSSYNEQFF.